A selection of T cell receptor beta chains follows, all from one sample in a study of control samples from healthy donors and cancer patients. Data came from immunoSEQ multiplex PCR; TCRdb stores just in-frame clones and leaves some out. In the table there are over 90,000 clones, around 92% of which are singletons. Sequencing used blood. These receptors were taken from a woman under 30 in good health. The CDR3 runs from the conserved cysteine through the conserved F or W. A D gene is named only where the DNA matches it firmly. Clone size is stated in some rows and not others, as once, few, many or a class when expanded.

clone_size | j_call | d_call | v_call | cdr3_aa | cdr3_nt
- | TRBJ2-1 | - | TRBV14 | CASSQDSVTRVYNEQFF | TGTGCCAGCAGCCAAGATTCGGTGACCAGGGTGTACAATGAGCAGTTCTTC
- | TRBJ2-3 | TRBD2 | TRBV9 | CASSLSGRQADTQYF | TGTGCCAGCAGCCTGAGCGGGAGGCAGGCAGATACGCAGTATTTT
- | TRBJ1-2 | - | TRBV29-1 | CSDRSNYGYTF | TGCAGCGATAGGTCTAACTATGGCTACACCTTC
- | TRBJ1-1 | TRBD1 | TRBV11-1 | CASSTGQGLTEAFF | TGTGCCAGCAGCACGGGACAGGGTCTCACTGAAGCTTTCTTT
- | TRBJ1-1 | - | TRBV4-1 | CASSPLTVTEAFF | TGCGCCAGCAGCCCCTTGACAGTCACTGAAGCTTTCTTT
- | TRBJ2-7 | - | TRBV15 | CATSGGLRSYEQYF | TGTGCCACCAGCGGGGGACTCCGATCCTACGAGCAGTACTTC
once | TRBJ2-5 | - | TRBV6-5 | CASSYDTFQQETQYF | TGTGCCAGCAGTTACGACACGTTCCAACAAGAGACCCAGTACTTC
- | TRBJ2-1 | - | TRBV6-5 | CASSPSGSYNEQFF | TGTGCCAGCAGCCCAAGCGGGTCCTACAATGAGCAGTTCTTC
- | TRBJ1-1 | - | TRBV6-2/TRBV6-3 | CASSYSYRPLNTEAFF | TGTGCCAGCAGTTACTCGTACAGACCTTTGAACACTGAAGCTTTCTTT
- | TRBJ2-7 | TRBD2 | TRBV7-8 | CASSPATSGRPYEQYF | TGTGCCAGCAGCCCCGCGACTAGCGGGCGACCCTACGAGCAGTACTTC
- | TRBJ2-1 | - | TRBV5-6 | CASSPDEGYNEQFF | TGTGCCAGCAGCCCCGATGAGGGGTACAATGAGCAGTTCTTC
- | TRBJ2-7 | TRBD1 | TRBV6-5 | CASSPAGTGDYEQYF | TGTGCCAGCAGCCCGGCCGGGACAGGGGATTACGAGCAGTACTTC
- | TRBJ2-3 | - | TRBV5-6 | CASSLGMGDTQYF | TGTGCCAGCAGCTTGGGGATGGGAGATACGCAGTATTTT
- | TRBJ1-1 | - | TRBV2 | CASSEVEMSEAFF | TGTGCCAGCAGTGAAGTCGAAATGTCTGAAGCTTTCTTT
- | TRBJ1-1 | - | TRBV5-4 | CASSSAPGGAEAFF | TGTGCCAGCAGTTCCGCCCCAGGAGGAGCGGAAGCTTTCTTT
once | TRBJ1-4 | - | TRBV30 | CAWSLGPNEKLFF | TGTGCCTGGAGTTTGGGCCCCAATGAAAAACTGTTTTTT
- | TRBJ2-1 | - | TRBV12-3/TRBV12-4 | CASSLYNEQFF | TGTGCCAGCAGTCTGTACAATGAGCAGTTCTTC
- | TRBJ1-1 | - | TRBV11-3 | CASSPSQGIDTEAFF | TGTGCCAGCAGCCCATCCCAGGGGATAGACACTGAAGCTTTCTTT
- | TRBJ2-2 | - | TRBV4-2 | CASSLSELDTGELFF | TGTGCCAGCAGCCTTTCGGAGTTGGACACCGGGGAGCTGTTTTTT
once | TRBJ2-3 | - | TRBV10-1 | CASSESKGPGPDTQYF | TGCGCCAGCAGTGAGTCGAAGGGCCCAGGACCAGATACGCAGTATTTT
- | TRBJ2-2 | - | TRBV24-1 | CATSDTGLLGELFF | TGTGCCACCAGTGATACAGGACTGCTCGGGGAGCTGTTTTTT
- | TRBJ2-7 | - | TRBV6-5 | CASSYRGHEQYF | TGTGCCAGCAGTTACCGGGGGCACGAGCAGTACTTC
- | TRBJ1-2 | - | TRBV28 | CASSLGGNRHGYTF | TGTGCCAGCAGTTTAGGAGGGAATCGGCATGGCTACACCTTC
few | TRBJ2-7 | TRBD2 | TRBV6-5 | CASSYSMAGVEEQYF | TGTGCCAGCAGTTACTCAATGGCGGGAGTGGAGGAGCAGTACTTC
- | TRBJ2-2 | - | TRBV15 | CATSRGGLTGSLGTGELFF | TGTGCCACCAGCAGAGGGGGACTCACTGGCTCCCTTGGGACCGGGGAGCTGTTTTTT
- | TRBJ2-1 | TRBD2 | TRBV7-3 | CASSPTSDSYNEQFF | TGTGCCAGCAGCCCTACTAGCGACTCCTACAATGAGCAGTTCTTC
- | TRBJ2-2 | - | TRBV5-4 | CASSLATNTGELFF | TGTGCCAGCAGCTTGGCGACGAACACCGGGGAGCTGTTTTTT
- | TRBJ2-7 | - | TRBV21-1 | CASSKEPSGRYYEQYF | TGTGCCAGCAGCAAAGAACCTAGCGGGAGATACTACGAGCAGTACTTC
- | TRBJ2-5 | TRBD2 | TRBV5-1 | CASSLARSSSGGRGETQYF | TGCGCCAGCAGCTTGGCCCGCTCCTCTAGCGGGGGACGCGGGGAGACCCAGTACTTC
- | TRBJ2-1 | TRBD2 | TRBV6-2/TRBV6-3 | CASSPAIGLREGYNEQFF | TGTGCCAGCAGCCCCGCCATTGGATTGCGGGAGGGCTACAATGAGCAGTTCTTC
- | TRBJ1-1 | - | TRBV9 | CASSDIRGTEAFF | TGTGCCAGCAGCGACATAAGGGGAACTGAAGCTTTCTTT
- | TRBJ2-5 | TRBD2 | TRBV5-4 | CASSLSSGGETQYF | TGTGCCAGCAGCTTGTCTAGCGGGGGGGAGACCCAGTACTTC
- | TRBJ2-3 | TRBD1 | TRBV5-1 | CASSTWTGTRDTQYF | TGCGCCAGCAGCACATGGACAGGAACAAGGGATACGCAGTATTTT
- | TRBJ2-7 | - | TRBV12-3/TRBV12-4 | CASSLIGGEQYF | TGTGCCAGCAGTTTAATCGGGGGCGAGCAGTACTTC
- | TRBJ2-3 | TRBD1 | TRBV3-1/TRBV3-2 | CASSHDGQGRTDTQYF | TGTGCCAGCAGCCATGACGGACAGGGTCGCACAGATACGCAGTATTTT
- | TRBJ1-2 | - | TRBV9 | CASSVSGFYGYTF | TGTGCCAGCAGCGTAAGCGGATTCTATGGCTACACCTTC
- | TRBJ2-5 | TRBD1 | TRBV10-3 | CATAGQGVGETQYF | TGTGCCACCGCAGGACAGGGGGTTGGAGAGACCCAGTACTTC
- | TRBJ1-4 | - | TRBV5-5 | CASSLGANEKLFF | TGTGCCAGCAGCTTGGGGGCTAATGAAAAACTGTTTTTT
- | TRBJ2-1 | TRBD1 | TRBV11-2 | CASSVGTVLYNEQFF | TGTGCCAGCAGCGTCGGGACAGTCCTTTACAATGAGCAGTTCTTC
once | TRBJ1-2 | TRBD1 | TRBV5-4 | CASSWTGQHAYGYTF | TGTGCCAGCAGCTGGACAGGGCAGCATGCCTATGGCTACACCTTC
- | TRBJ1-1 | - | TRBV4-1 | CASSQGIPNPRGAFF | TGCGCCAGCAGCCAAGGGATCCCGAACCCCAGGGGAGCTTTCTTT
- | TRBJ2-3 | TRBD1 | TRBV11-3 | CASSNNHRGSADTQYF | TGTGCCAGCAGCAACAACCACAGGGGGAGCGCAGATACGCAGTATTTT
- | TRBJ1-1 | - | TRBV30 | CAWSIMRGSTEAFF | TGTGCCTGGAGTATTATGCGCGGGTCGACTGAAGCTTTCTTT
- | TRBJ1-2 | - | TRBV2 | CASTGTDHNYGYTF | TGTGCCAGCACCGGGACGGACCATAACTATGGCTACACCTTC
- | TRBJ1-1 | - | TRBV15 | CATSRGYQGKRGNTEAFF | TGTGCCACCAGCAGAGGTTACCAGGGGAAAAGAGGGAACACTGAAGCTTTCTTT